This T cell receptor beta chain was identified in a study of blood T cell repertoires in COVID-19. Overall study: Sites in the United States, Italy and Spain provided acute and convalescent COVID-19 samples. The cDNA or gDNA used as material had been derived from T cells, B-cell-depleted T cells, or PBMCs.

CDR3 length equals 15 residues. Between the trimmed V and J ends, which lost 3 bases and 7 bases, there was a span of 14 bases. CDR1 SGHRS and CDR2 YFSETQ come from the germline V gene. In the original analysis: Nucleated cell number was recorded as an estimate derived from reference gene primer amplification. The repertoire was sequenced with immunoSEQ multiplex PCR; TCRdb's copy has only in-frame clones and lacks some. The DNA gave D and trimming, while V, J and clone size come from that table. The repertoire holds tens of thousands of clones, 81% seen once, with 44% in the top ten. The chain joins TRBV5-1 to TRBJ1-6; tentative D call: TRBD1 (5 bases). The receptor was derived from a man older than 75 with acute or convalescent COVID-19. The sequenced sample consisted of peripheral blood. CDR3 DNA: TGCGCCAGCAGCTGGACCGGGACTAAAAATTCACCCCTCCACTTT. Its translation is CASSWTGTKNSPLHF.